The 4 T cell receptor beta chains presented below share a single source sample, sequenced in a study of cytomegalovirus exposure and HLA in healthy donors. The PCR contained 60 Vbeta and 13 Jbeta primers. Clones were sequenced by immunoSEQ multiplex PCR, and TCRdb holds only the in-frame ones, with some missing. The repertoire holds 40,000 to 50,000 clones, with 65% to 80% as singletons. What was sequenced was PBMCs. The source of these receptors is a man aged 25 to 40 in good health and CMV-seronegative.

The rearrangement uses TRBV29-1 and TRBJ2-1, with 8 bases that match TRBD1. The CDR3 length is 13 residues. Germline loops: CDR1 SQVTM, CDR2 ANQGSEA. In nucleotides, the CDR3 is TGCACCCCCACAGGGGGAAAACCCAATGAGCAGTTCTTC. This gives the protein CTPTGGKPNEQFF.

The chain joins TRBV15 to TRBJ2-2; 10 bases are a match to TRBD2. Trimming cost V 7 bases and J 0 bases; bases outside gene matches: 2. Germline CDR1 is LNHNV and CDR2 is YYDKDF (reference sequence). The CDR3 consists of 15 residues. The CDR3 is CATTAGGPNTGELFF. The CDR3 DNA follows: TGTGCCACCACAGCGGGAGGGCCGAACACCGGGGAGCTGTTTTTT.

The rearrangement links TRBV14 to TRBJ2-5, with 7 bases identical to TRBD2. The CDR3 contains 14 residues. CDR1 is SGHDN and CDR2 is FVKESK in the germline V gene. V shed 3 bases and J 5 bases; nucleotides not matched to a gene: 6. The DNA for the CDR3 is TGTGCCAGCAGCCACGCGGGAGTAAGGGAGACCCAGTACTTC. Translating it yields CASSHAGVRETQYF.

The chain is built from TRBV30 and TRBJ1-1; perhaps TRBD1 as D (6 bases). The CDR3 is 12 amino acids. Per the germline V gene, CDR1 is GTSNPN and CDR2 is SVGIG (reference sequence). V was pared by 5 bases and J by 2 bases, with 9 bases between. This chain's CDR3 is CAWEQGNTEAFF. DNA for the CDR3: TGTGCCTGGGAACAGGGAAACACTGAAGCTTTCTTT.